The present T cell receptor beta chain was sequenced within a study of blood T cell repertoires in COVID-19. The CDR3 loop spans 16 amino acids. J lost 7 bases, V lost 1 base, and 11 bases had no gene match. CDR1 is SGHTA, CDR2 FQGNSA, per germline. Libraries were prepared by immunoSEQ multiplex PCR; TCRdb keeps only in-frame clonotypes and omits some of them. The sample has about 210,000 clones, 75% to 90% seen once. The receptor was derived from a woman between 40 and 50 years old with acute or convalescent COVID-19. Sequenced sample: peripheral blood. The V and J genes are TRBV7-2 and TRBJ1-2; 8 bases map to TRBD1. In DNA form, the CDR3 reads TGTGCCAGCAGCTTAGGCCCGAGAATAGACAGGGGTGGCTACACCTTC. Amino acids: CASSLGPRIDRGGYTF.